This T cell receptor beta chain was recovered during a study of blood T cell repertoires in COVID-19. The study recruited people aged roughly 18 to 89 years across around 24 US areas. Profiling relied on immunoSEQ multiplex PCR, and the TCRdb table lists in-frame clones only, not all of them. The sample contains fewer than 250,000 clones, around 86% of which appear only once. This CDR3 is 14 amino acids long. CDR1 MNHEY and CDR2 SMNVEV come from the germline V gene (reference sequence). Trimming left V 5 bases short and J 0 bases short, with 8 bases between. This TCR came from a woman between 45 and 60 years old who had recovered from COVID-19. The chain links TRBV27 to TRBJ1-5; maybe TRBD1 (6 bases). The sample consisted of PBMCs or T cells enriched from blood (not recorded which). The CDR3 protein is CASSNRDSNQPQHF. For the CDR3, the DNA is TGTGCCAGCAGTAACAGGGATAGCAATCAGCCCCAGCATTTT.